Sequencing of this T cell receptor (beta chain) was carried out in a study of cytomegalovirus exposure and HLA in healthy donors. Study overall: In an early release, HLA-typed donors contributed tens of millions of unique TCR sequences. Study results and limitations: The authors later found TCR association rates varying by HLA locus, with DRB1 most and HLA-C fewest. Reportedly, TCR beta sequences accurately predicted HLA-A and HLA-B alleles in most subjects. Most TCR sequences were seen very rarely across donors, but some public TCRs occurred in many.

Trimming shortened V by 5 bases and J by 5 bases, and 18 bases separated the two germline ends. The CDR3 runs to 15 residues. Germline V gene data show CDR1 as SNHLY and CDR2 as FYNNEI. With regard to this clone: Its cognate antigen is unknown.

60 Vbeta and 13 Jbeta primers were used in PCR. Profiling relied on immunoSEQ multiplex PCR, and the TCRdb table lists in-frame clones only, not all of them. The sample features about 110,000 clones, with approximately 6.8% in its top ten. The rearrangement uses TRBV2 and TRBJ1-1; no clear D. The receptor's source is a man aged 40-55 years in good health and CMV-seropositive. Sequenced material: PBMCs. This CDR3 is CASSLPQSVRTEAFF. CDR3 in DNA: TGTGCCAGCAGTCTTCCACAGTCCGTTAGAACTGAAGCTTTCTTT.